This T cell receptor beta chain was obtained from a study of blood T cell repertoires in COVID-19. Study at large: Nucleic acid was either cDNA or gDNA, and it came from T cells, B-cell-depleted T cells, or PBMCs.

Produced via immunoSEQ multiplex PCR; TCRdb's table is partial and in-frame only. The table records some 370,000 clones, 90% of them present only once. The CDR3 contains 15 residues. V was trimmed by 8 bases and J by 3 bases, leaving 16 bases between them. Germline V gene lookup returns CDR1 MNHEY and CDR2 SMNVEV (reference sequence). The sample was peripheral blood. The source of this sequence is a man between 18 and 35 years old with active or convalescent COVID-19. The chain joins TRBV27 to TRBJ2-2; D is perhaps TRBD1 (7 bases). This chain's CDR3 is CASSGGRRHTGELFF. The CDR3 DNA sequence: TGTGCCAGCTCAGGGGGGCGAAGGCACACCGGGGAGCTGTTTTTT.